This TCR beta chain appears in the sequencing data of a study of cytomegalovirus exposure and HLA in healthy donors. Of note for this clone: The antigen is unknown.

Study-wide results and caveats: A highly shared variant cluster was judged a likely technical artifact.

In the PCR, 60 Vbeta and 13 Jbeta primers were used. Some clones are missing from TCRdb's copy, which holds only in-frame ones; the method was immunoSEQ multiplex PCR. Here the sample spans about 140,000 clones, roughly four fifths being singletons. The TCR sequence derives from a man aged 25 to 45 in good health and CMV-seropositive. Sequencing used PBMCs.

The CDR3 sequence is CASSVGGLAFNEQYF. The CDR3, as DNA: TGTGCCAGCAGCGTAGGAGGACTAGCTTTTAACGAGCAGTACTTC. The rearrangement joins TRBV9 to TRBJ2-7, with TRBD2 matching over 8 bases. This CDR3 spans 15 amino acids. V dropped 0 bases and J dropped 5; count of bases not matched to a gene: 7. Germline assignment: CDR1 SGDLS and CDR2 YYNGEE.